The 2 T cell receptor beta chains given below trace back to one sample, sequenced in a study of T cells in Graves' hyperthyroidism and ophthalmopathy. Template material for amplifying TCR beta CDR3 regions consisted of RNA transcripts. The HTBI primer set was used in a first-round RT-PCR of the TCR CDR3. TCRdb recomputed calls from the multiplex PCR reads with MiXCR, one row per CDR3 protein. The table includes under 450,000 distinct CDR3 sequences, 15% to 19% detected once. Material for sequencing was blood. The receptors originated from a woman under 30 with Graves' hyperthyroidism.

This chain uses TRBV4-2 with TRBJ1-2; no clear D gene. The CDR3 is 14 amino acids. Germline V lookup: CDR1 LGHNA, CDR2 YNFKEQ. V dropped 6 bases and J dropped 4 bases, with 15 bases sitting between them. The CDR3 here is CASSNDDGRYGYTF. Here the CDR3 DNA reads TGTGCCAGCAGTAATGACGACGGCCGCTATGGCTACACCTTC.

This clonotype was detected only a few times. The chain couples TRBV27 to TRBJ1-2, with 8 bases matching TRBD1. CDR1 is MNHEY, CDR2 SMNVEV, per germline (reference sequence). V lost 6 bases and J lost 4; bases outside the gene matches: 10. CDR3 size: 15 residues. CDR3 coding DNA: TGTGCCAGCAGGCCAGGGGGCTCGGGTGTCTATGGCTACACCTTC. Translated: CASRPGGSGVYGYTF.